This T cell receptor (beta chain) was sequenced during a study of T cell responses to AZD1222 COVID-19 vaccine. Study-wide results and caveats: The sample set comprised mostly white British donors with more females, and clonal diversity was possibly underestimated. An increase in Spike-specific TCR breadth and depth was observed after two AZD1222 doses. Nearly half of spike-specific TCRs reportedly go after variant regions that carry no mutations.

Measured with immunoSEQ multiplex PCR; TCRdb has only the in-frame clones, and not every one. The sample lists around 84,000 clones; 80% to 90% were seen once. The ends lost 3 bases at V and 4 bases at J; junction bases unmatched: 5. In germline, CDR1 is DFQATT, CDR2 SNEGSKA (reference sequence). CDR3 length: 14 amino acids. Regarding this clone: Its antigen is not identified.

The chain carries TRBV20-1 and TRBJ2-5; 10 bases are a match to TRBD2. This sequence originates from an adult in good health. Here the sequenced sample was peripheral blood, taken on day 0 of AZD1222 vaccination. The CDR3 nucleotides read TGCAGTGCTAGTCCTAGCGGGAGACCAGAGACCCAGTACTTC. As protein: CSASPSGRPETQYF.